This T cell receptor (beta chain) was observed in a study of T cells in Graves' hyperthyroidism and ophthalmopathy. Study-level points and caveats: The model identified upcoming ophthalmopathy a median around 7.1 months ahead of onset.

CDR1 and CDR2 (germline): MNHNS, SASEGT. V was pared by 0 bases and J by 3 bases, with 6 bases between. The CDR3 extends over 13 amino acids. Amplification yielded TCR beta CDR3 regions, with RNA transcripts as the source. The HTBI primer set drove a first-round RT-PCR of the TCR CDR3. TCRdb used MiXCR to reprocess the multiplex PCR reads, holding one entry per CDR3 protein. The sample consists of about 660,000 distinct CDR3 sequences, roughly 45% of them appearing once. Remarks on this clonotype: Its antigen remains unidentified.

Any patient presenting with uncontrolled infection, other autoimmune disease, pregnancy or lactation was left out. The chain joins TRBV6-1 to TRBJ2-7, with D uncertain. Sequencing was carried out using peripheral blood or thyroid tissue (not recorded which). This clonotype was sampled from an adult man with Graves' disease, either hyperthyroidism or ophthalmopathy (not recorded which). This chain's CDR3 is CASSEAHLYEQYF. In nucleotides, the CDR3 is TGTGCCAGCAGTGAAGCCCACCTCTACGAGCAGTACTTC.